Given below is one T cell receptor (beta chain) in context. The assay was immunoSEQ multiplex PCR, and TCRdb's table has in-frame clones only and misses some. The sample carries around 60,000 clones, more than 75% recorded once. The entry originates in a study of glioma-infiltrating T cells after dendritic cell vaccination. The sample's time point: after dendritic cell vaccination, including at tumor progression/relapse. This clonotype was obtained from a human donor with glioblastoma. The sequences come from blood, collected after dendritic cell vaccination.

CDR3 protein: CASSLGREYAYEQYF. CDR3 in DNA: TGTGCCAGCAGCTTGGGGAGGGAGTACGCCTACGAGCAGTACTTC. The chain has TRBV5-6 and TRBJ2-7, with D possibly matching TRBD2 (6 bases). There are 15 residues in the CDR3. Between the trimmed V and J ends, which lost 0 bases and 2 bases, there was a span of 12 bases. Germline CDR1 is SGHDT and CDR2 is YYEEEE.